This T cell receptor beta chain was observed in a study of cytomegalovirus exposure and HLA in healthy donors. Study-level background: From HLA-typed donors, an early data release held tens of millions of unique TCRs.

Notes on the study in general: Reports credit the classifier with highly specific, highly sensitive diagnosis of cytomegalovirus status. Immune exposure information comprised only CMV serostatus. An analysis that was carried out later associated fewer than 20,000 TCR beta sequences with HLA alleles at 0.05 false discovery rate.

The CDR3 has 13 residues. CDR1 and CDR2 (germline): SEHNR, FQNEAQ (reference sequence). Trimming cost V 10 bases and J 6 bases; bases outside gene matches: 11. A note on this clone: Its antigen is not identified.

Vbeta (60) and Jbeta (13) primers were used in the PCR. Some clones are missing from TCRdb's copy, which holds only in-frame ones; the method was immunoSEQ multiplex PCR. The sample records approximately 150,000 clones, 72% being singletons. The sequence derives from a man in his forties in good health and CMV-seronegative. This chain joins TRBV7-9 and TRBJ1-2, with 7 bases lining up with TRBD1. Source material: PBMCs. CDR3 DNA: TGTGCCATTCGACAGGGTGACGTGGATGGCTACACCTTC. This sequence encodes CAIRQGDVDGYTF. The variable domain in full, with the rest retrieved from reference TRBV7-9 and TRBJ1-2, is DTGVSQNPRHKITKRGQNVTFRCDPISEHNRLYWYRQTLGQGPEFLTYFQNEAQLEKSRLLSDRFSAERPKGSFSTLEIQRTEQGDSAMYLCAIRQGDVDGYTFGSGTRLTVV.